This TCR beta chain was captured in a study of brain T cells in children with intractable seizures. Study-wide results and caveats: Only CDR3 sequence similarity suggested viral specificity, without known HCMV serostatus.

The CDR3 runs 18 residues. CDR1 and CDR2 from the germline V gene are SEHNR and FQNEAQ (reference sequence). V dropped 2 bases and J dropped 0; count of bases not matched to a gene: 10. A remark on this clone: Antigen: not known.

Documented time point: blood from clinic visit 5 months post-surgery; TSC patient then seizure free. Produced via immunoSEQ multiplex PCR; TCRdb's table is partial and in-frame only. The sample carries about 320,000 clones, 93% recorded once. The V gene is TRBV7-9, the J gene TRBJ2-3, with 8 positions matching TRBD2. The material was peripheral blood, obtained 5 to 6 months after surgery. The receptor comes from a boy under two years old with tuberous sclerosis and intractable seizures. This chain's CDR3 is CASSLRGRTSSSTDTQYF. In nucleotides, the CDR3 is TGTGCCAGCAGCTTAAGGGGCAGGACTAGCAGCAGCACAGATACGCAGTATTTT.